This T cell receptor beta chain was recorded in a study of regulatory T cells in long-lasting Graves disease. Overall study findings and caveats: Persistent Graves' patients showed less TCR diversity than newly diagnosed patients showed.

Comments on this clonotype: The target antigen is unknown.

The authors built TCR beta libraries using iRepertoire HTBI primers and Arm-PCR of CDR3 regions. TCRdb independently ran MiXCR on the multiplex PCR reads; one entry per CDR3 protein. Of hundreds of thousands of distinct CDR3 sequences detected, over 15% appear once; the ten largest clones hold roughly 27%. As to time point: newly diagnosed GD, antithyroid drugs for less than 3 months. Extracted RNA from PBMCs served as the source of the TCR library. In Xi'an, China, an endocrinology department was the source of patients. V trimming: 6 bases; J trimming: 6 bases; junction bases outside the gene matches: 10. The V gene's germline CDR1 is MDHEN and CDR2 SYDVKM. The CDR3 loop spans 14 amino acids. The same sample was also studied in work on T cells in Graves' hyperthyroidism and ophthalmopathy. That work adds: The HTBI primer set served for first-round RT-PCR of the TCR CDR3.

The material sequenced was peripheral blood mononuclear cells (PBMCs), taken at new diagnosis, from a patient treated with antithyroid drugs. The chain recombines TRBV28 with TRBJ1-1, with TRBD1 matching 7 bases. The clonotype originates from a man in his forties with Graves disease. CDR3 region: CASSPTEGAAEAFF. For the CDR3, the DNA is TGTGCCAGCAGCCCAACCGAGGGGGCGGCTGAAGCTTTCTTT. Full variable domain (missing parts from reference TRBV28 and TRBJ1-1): DVKVTQSSRYLVKRTGEKVFLECVQDMDHENMFWYRQDPGLGLRLIYFSYDVKMKEKGDIPEGYSVSREKKERFSLILESASTNQTSMYLCASSPTEGAAEAFFGQGTRLTVV.